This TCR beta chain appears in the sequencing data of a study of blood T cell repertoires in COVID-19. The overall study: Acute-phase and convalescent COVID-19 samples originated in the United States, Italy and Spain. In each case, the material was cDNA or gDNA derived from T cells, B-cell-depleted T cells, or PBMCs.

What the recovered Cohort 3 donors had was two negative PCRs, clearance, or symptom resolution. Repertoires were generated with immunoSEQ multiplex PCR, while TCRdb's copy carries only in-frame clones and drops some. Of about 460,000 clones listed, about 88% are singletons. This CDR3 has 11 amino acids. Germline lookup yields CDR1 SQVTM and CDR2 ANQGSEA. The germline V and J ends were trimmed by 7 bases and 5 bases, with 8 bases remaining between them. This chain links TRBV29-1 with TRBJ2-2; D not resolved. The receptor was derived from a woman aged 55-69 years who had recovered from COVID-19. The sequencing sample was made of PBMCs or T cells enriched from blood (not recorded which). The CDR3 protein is CSASGTGELFF. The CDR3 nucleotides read TGCAGCGCCTCCGGGACCGGGGAGCTGTTTTTT.